The 15 T cell receptor beta chains below were found in one sample sequenced in a study of blood T cell repertoires in COVID-19. The protocol was immunoSEQ multiplex PCR, while the TCRdb copy is restricted to in-frame clones and leaves out a portion. The table has 250,000 to 300,000 clones, around 90% seen once. Sample: peripheral blood. These receptors were taken from a man aged 45 to 65 with acute or convalescent COVID-19.

The genes are TRBV10-1 and TRBJ2-3; 7 nucleotides match TRBD2. The germline CDR1 and CDR2 sequences are WNHNN and SYGVQD (reference sequence). V lost 2 bases, J lost 4 bases, and 3 bases stayed unmatched. CDR3 length equals 14 residues. The chain's CDR3 is CASSERTSADTQYF. The CDR3 nucleotides are TGCGCCAGCAGTGAGAGAACTAGCGCAGATACGCAGTATTTT.

The genes are TRBV6-5 and TRBJ2-1; 7 nucleotides match TRBD1. The CDR3 covers 13 residues. V was pared by 6 bases and J by 9 bases, with 8 bases of the junction left unmatched. The V gene's germline CDR1 is MNHEY and CDR2 SVGAGI. CDR3: CASSYDREGEQFF. CDR3 nucleotide sequence: TGTGCCAGCAGCTACGACAGGGAAGGTGAGCAGTTCTTC.

In DNA form, the CDR3 reads TGTGCCAGCAGCCAAGTTTTTGGGACTAGCGTAGGGTACGAGCAGTACTTC. Translation: CASSQVFGTSVGYEQYF. The chain carries TRBV3-1 (or the pseudogene TRBV3-2) and TRBJ2-7; 10 bases line up with TRBD2. The CDR3 runs 17 residues. From germline, CDR1 is LGHDT and CDR2 YNNKEL (reference sequence). Trimming at V came to 1 base and at J to 4 bases, leaving 10 bases not matched to a gene.

This clone was counted only a few times. The chain couples TRBV18 to TRBJ1-1, with 9 bases matching TRBD1. This CDR3 is built from 13 residues. V was clipped by 5 bases and J by 8 bases; unmatched bases: 6. The germline gives CDR1 KGHSH, CDR2 LQKENI. CDR3 sequence (DNA): TGTGCCAGCTCAAGGGACAGGGACTCCGAAGCTTTCTTT. The encoded protein is CASSRDRDSEAFF. The full variable domain, completed using reference TRBV18 and TRBJ1-1, is NAGVMQNPRHLVRRRGQEARLRCSPMKGHSHVYWYRQLPEEGLKFMVYLQKENIIDESGMPKERFSAEFPKEGPSILRIQQVVRGDSAAYFCASSRDRDSEAFFGQGTRLTVV.

The chain couples TRBV5-6 to TRBJ2-1; TRBD1 matches at 7 bases. The V segment lost 4 bases and the J segment 2 bases; nucleotides outside the gene matches: 6. The CDR3 totals 15 residues. Germline assignment: CDR1 SGHDT and CDR2 YYEEEE. CDR3: CASSPDREPYNEQFF. The CDR3 DNA reads as TGTGCCAGCAGCCCCGACAGGGAACCCTACAATGAGCAGTTCTTC.

The rearrangement joins TRBV24-1 to TRBJ1-1; 7 positions agree with TRBD1. This CDR3 region has 13 residues. Germline V gene sequence: CDR1 KGHDR, CDR2 SFDVKD. The junction had 5 bases not matched to a gene; V was cut back by 9 bases and J by 2 bases. The CDR3 protein is CATRDSHNTEAFF. In DNA form, the CDR3 reads TGTGCCACCCGGGACAGCCATAACACTGAAGCTTTCTTT.

V and J are TRBV7-3 and TRBJ2-2; a possible D gene is TRBD2 (6 bases). The length of the CDR3 is 16 residues. Germline V gene sequence: CDR1 SGHTA, CDR2 FQGTGA. Trimming removed 7 bases at V and 1 base at J, with 16 bases between. The CDR3 sequence: CASTPGRGWNTGELFF. Here the CDR3 DNA reads TGTGCCAGCACCCCCGGGCGGGGTTGGAACACCGGGGAGCTGTTTTTT.

The rearrangement joins TRBV12-3 or TRBV12-4 to TRBJ2-7, with D unclear. Trimming left V 6 bases short and J 4 bases short, with 10 bases between. The CDR3 is made up of 12 amino acids. The DNA of the CDR3 is TGTGCCAGCAGCCCTTACGGTTACGAGCAGTACTTC. It yields the protein CASSPYGYEQYF.

This chain uses TRBV21-1 with TRBJ2-1; TRBD1 is the table's D call, not checked against the DNA. TRBV21-1 is an annotated pseudogene. This CDR3 has 14 amino acids. The CDR3 DNA follows: TGTGCCAGCAGCTCGGACAGGACCTACAATGAGCAGTTCTTC. Translating gives CASSSDRTYNEQFF.

The rearrangement uses TRBV5-6 and TRBJ1-3, with a possible D match to TRBD1 (6 bases). Between the trimmed V and J ends, which lost 2 bases and 2 bases, there was a span of 8 bases. The germline V gene has CDR1 SGHDT and CDR2 YYEEEE. The CDR3 extends over 14 amino acids. CDR3 in amino acids: CASSLGQTGNTIYF. The CDR3 DNA is TGTGCCAGCAGCTTAGGACAGACTGGAAACACCATATATTTT.

The V gene is TRBV30, the J gene TRBJ1-5; D is unresolved. V lost 2 bases and J lost 4, with 9 bases in between. Germline V lookup: CDR1 GTSNPN, CDR2 SVGIG (reference sequence). This CDR3 has 13 amino acids. CDR3 region: CAWSPDSNQPQHF. In DNA form, the CDR3 reads TGTGCCTGGAGTCCCGACTCTAATCAGCCCCAGCATTTT.

This chain uses TRBV21-1 with TRBJ1-1. TRBV21-1 is a recognized pseudogene. The CDR3 has 14 residues. CDR3 DNA: TGTGCCAGCAGCAAGGGGGGGCTGGTCGCTGAAGCTTTCTTT. Protein product: CASSKGGLVAEAFF.

V gene TRBV5-1 combines with J gene TRBJ2-7, with TRBD2 matching 11 bases. Germline V gene sequence: CDR1 SGHRS, CDR2 YFSETQ. CDR3 length: 14 amino acids. The ends lost 4 bases at V and 6 bases at J; junction bases unmatched: 6. CDR3 protein: CASSALAGGPEQYF. For the CDR3, the DNA is TGCGCCAGCAGCGCGTTAGCGGGGGGGCCCGAGCAGTACTTC.

The rearrangement links TRBV15 to TRBJ1-4; D is uncertain. Germline V lookup: CDR1 LNHNV, CDR2 YYDKDF (reference sequence). Trimming took off 0 bases at V and 8 bases at J, with 16 bases between the two ends. CDR3 size: 16 residues. The DNA for the CDR3 is TGTGCCACCAGCAGAGACACCGGGATTCAAGGGGAAAAACTGTTTTTT. It specifies CATSRDTGIQGEKLFF. Variable domain in full (rest from reference TRBV15 and TRBJ1-4): DAMVIQNPRYQVTQFGKPVTLSCSQTLNHNVMYWYQQKSSQAPKLLFHYYDKDFNNEADTPDNFQSRRPNTSFCFLDIRSPGLGDTAMYLCATSRDTGIQGEKLFFGSGTQLSVL.

The J gene is TRBJ1-3, the V gene TRBV18; TRBD1 matches at 7 bases. The CDR3 runs to 14 residues. The germline V gene has CDR1 KGHSH and CDR2 LQKENI. V shed 6 bases and J 3 bases; nucleotides not matched to a gene: 5. CDR3 nucleotide sequence: TGTGCCAGCTCCCTACAGGGGTATGGAAACACCATATATTTT. Amino acid sequence: CASSLQGYGNTIYF.